These 25 T cell receptor beta chains share one sample of origin, sequenced in a study of blood T cell repertoires in COVID-19. Clones were read by immunoSEQ multiplex PCR, and TCRdb kept only the in-frame ones, dropping some. The data show 250,000 to 300,000 clones, around 82% seen once. The material sequenced was PBMCs or T cells enriched from blood (not recorded which). The origin of the receptors is a man over 45 who had recovered from COVID-19.

This chain connects TRBV28 to TRBJ2-2; 8 bases are a match to TRBD2. V shed 5 bases, J shed 4 bases, and the junction held 15 bases outside the gene matches. From germline, CDR1 is MDHEN and CDR2 SYDVKM. The CDR3 has 18 residues. The CDR3 bases are TGTGCCAGCAGTCCCAACCCGAGAGCGGGAGTCGGCACCGGGGAGCTGTTTTTT. This gives the protein CASSPNPRAGVGTGELFF.

V and J are TRBV25-1 and TRBJ1-3, with a weak D call TRBD1 (6 bases). This CDR3 spans 17 amino acids. V lost 0 bases to trimming and J lost 3 bases, with 15 bases between them. Germline V gene data show CDR1 as MGHDK and CDR2 as SYGVNS. The DNA for the CDR3 is TGTGCCAGCAGTGAATATGGTCGCGGGGGCCGTGGAAACACCATATATTTT. Its protein product is CASSEYGRGGRGNTIYF.

The rearrangement uses TRBV5-1 and TRBJ1-6, with TRBD1 matching over 9 bases. This CDR3 spans 16 amino acids. CDR1 and CDR2 from the germline V gene are SGHRS and YFSETQ. The V segment lost 1 base and the J segment 7 bases; nucleotides outside the gene matches: 6. The CDR3 reads CASSLTGGRMNSPLHF. The CDR3 bases are TGCGCCAGCAGCTTGACAGGGGGCAGGATGAATTCACCCCTCCACTTT. Full variable domain (outside the CDR3, taken from reference TRBV5-1 and TRBJ1-6): KAGVTQTPRYLIKTRGQQVTLSCSPISGHRSVSWYQQTPGQGLQFLFEYFSETQRNKGNFPGRFSGRQFSNSRSEMNVSTLELGDSALYLCASSLTGGRMNSPLHFGNGTRLTVT.

This chain uses TRBV9 with TRBJ1-2, with D tentatively TRBD1 (6 bases). Trimming shortened V by 3 bases and J by 1 base, and 10 bases separated the two germline ends. CDR3 length: 14 residues. The germline CDR1 and CDR2 sequences are SGDLS and YYNGEE. Here the CDR3 reads CASSETGLNYGYTF. Written as DNA, the CDR3 is TGTGCCAGCAGCGAGACAGGACTTAACTATGGCTACACCTTC.

The chain employs TRBV7-2 and TRBJ1-5; D uncertain. This CDR3 has 14 residues. Germline V gene lookup returns CDR1 SGHTA and CDR2 FQGNSA. The V end was cut by 7 bases, the J end by 3 bases, with 13 bases between. The CDR3: CASTPGGPNQPQHF. CDR3 in DNA: TGTGCCAGCACCCCCGGAGGTCCCAATCAGCCCCAGCATTTT.

This rearrangement joins TRBV5-1 to TRBJ1-2, with 12 bases matching TRBD1. J lost 7 bases, V lost 3 bases, and 10 bases had no gene match. The CDR3 sequence is 16 residues long. Germline V gene data show CDR1 as SGHRS and CDR2 as YFSETQ. This CDR3 reads CASSYGTGGARAGYTF. The CDR3 region has the DNA TGCGCCAGCAGCTACGGGACAGGGGGCGCGAGGGCTGGCTACACCTTC.

CDR3 loop: CASSLLTGPPQPQHF. In DNA, the CDR3 is TGCGCCAGCAGCTTGTTGACAGGGCCCCCTCAGCCCCAGCATTTT. The chain has TRBV5-1 and TRBJ1-5, with 7 bases lining up with TRBD1. The germline gives CDR1 SGHRS, CDR2 YFSETQ. V lost 1 base, J lost 6 bases, and 7 bases stayed unmatched. This CDR3 contains 15 residues. Variable domain in full (rest from reference TRBV5-1 and TRBJ1-5): KAGVTQTPRYLIKTRGQQVTLSCSPISGHRSVSWYQQTPGQGLQFLFEYFSETQRNKGNFPGRFSGRQFSNSRSEMNVSTLELGDSALYLCASSLLTGPPQPQHFGDGTRLSIL.

This chain connects TRBV15 to TRBJ2-3; TRBD2 is a possible D gene (6 bases). V was shortened by 0 bases and J by 3 bases, with 10 bases between the two germline ends. The germline V gene has CDR1 LNHNV and CDR2 YYDKDF (reference sequence). This CDR3 has 15 residues. The CDR3 here is CATSREALATDTQYF. CDR3 nucleotide sequence: TGTGCCACCAGCAGAGAGGCGCTAGCGACAGATACGCAGTATTTT.

V and J are TRBV7-9 and TRBJ2-1; D remains ambiguous. Germline lookup yields CDR1 SEHNR and CDR2 FQNEAQ (reference sequence). Trimming pared 2 bases from V and 0 bases from J, leaving 8 bases between. This CDR3 has 15 amino acids. The CDR3 loop is CASSLRGDSYNEQFF. CDR3 sequence (DNA): TGTGCCAGCAGCTTAAGAGGCGACTCCTACAATGAGCAGTTCTTC.

This clone was seen only once. The V call is TRBV7-2, the J call TRBJ1-4, with D tentatively TRBD1 (6 bases). Trimming removed 5 bases from V and 5 bases from J, with 9 bases in between. Looked up from germline, CDR1 is SGHTA and CDR2 is FQGNSA. This CDR3 has 13 amino acids. The CDR3 bases are TGTGCCAGCAGCAGCGACAGGAATGAAAAACTGTTTTTT. Protein sequence: CASSSDRNEKLFF.

This rearrangement joins TRBV18 to TRBJ2-2; TRBD1 aligns across 9 bases. The germline gives CDR1 KGHSH, CDR2 LQKENI. This CDR3 comprises 16 residues. V gave up 2 bases and J gave up 2 bases; unmatched junction bases: 3. The CDR3 sequence is CASSPAGQGNTGELFF. CDR3 DNA: TGTGCCAGCTCACCAGCGGGACAGGGCAACACCGGGGAGCTGTTTTTT.

The chain couples TRBV7-9 to TRBJ2-2, with 8 bases that match TRBD2. J lost 6 bases, V lost 1 base, and 16 bases had no gene match. Germline CDR1 is SEHNR and CDR2 is FQNEAQ (reference sequence). This CDR3 has 19 residues. CDR3 in DNA: TGTGCCAGCAGCTTAGACCACCGCGACCCAGCGGGAGAGGCCGGGGAGCTGTTTTTT. This codes for CASSLDHRDPAGEAGELFF.

This rearrangement joins TRBV28 to TRBJ2-3, with TRBD1 matching over 12 bases. Trimming took 3 bases from V and 6 from J; bases not matched to a gene: 4. CDR1 and CDR2 (germline): MDHEN, SYDVKM. The CDR3 runs to 15 residues. CDR3 sequence reads: CASSLGQGAVDTQYF. The CDR3 bases are TGTGCCAGCAGTTTGGGACAGGGGGCTGTCGATACGCAGTATTTT. Full variable domain (rest looked up from reference TRBV28 and TRBJ2-3): DVKVTQSSRYLVKRTGEKVFLECVQDMDHENMFWYRQDPGLGLRLIYFSYDVKMKEKGDIPEGYSVSREKKERFSLILESASTNQTSMYLCASSLGQGAVDTQYFGPGTRLTVL.

The CDR3 reads CASSLLRTGRTYNEQFF. In nucleotides, the CDR3 is TGTGCCAGCAGCTTACTACGGACAGGGAGGACCTACAATGAGCAGTTCTTC. This sequence joins TRBV11-2 and TRBJ2-1; 8 nucleotides line up with TRBD1. Germline values: CDR1 SGHAT, CDR2 FQNNGV. Trimming at V came to 2 bases and at J to 2 bases, leaving 8 bases not matched to a gene. This CDR3 is 17 amino acids long.

The chain has TRBV20-1 and TRBJ2-7, with D perhaps matching TRBD1 (6 bases). With 6 bases removed from V and 7 bases from J, the gap between germline ends came to 13 bases. Looked up from germline, CDR1 is DFQATT and CDR2 is SNEGSKA (reference sequence). This CDR3 has 11 residues. The CDR3 protein is CSALTGWEQYF. CDR3 bases: TGCAGTGCCCTGACAGGTTGGGAGCAGTACTTC.

This clone has just one count. The chain uses TRBV6-5 and TRBJ2-5, with 7 bases aligning to TRBD1. Germline trimming cut 7 bases from V and 5 bases from J; bases unmatched to any gene: 7. Germline values: CDR1 MNHEY, CDR2 SVGAGI. There are 13 residues in the CDR3. The CDR3 DNA sequence: TGTGCCAGCACTGGCAGGGGGTGGGAGACCCAGTACTTC. The encoded protein is CASTGRGWETQYF.

The count of this clone is one. The rearrangement joins TRBV5-1 to TRBJ2-1; 10 bases match TRBD2. This CDR3 is 16 amino acids long. Germline lookup yields CDR1 SGHRS and CDR2 YFSETQ. J lost 8 bases, V lost 3 bases, and 11 bases had no gene match. CDR3 residues: CASSSAAGGPKDEQFF. The CDR3, as DNA: TGCGCCAGCAGCTCCGCAGCGGGGGGGCCAAAGGATGAGCAGTTCTTC.

The V and J genes are TRBV2 and TRBJ2-1; possible D gene TRBD1, 6 bases. Trimming took off 4 bases at V and 1 base at J, with 17 bases between the two ends. The CDR3 is 17 amino acids. Germline V gene sequence: CDR1 SNHLY, CDR2 FYNNEI. The CDR3 nucleotides read TGTGCCAGCAGTGGGAACGTCCTACAGGGTTCCTACAATGAGCAGTTCTTC. This translates into CASSGNVLQGSYNEQFF. Drawing the rest from reference TRBV2 and TRBJ2-1, the complete variable domain is EPEVTQTPSHQVTQMGQEVILRCVPISNHLYFYWYRQILGQKVEFLVSFYNNEISEKSEIFDDQFSVERPDGSNFTLKIRSTKLEDSAMYFCASSGNVLQGSYNEQFFGPGTRLTVL.

The chain uses TRBV15 and TRBJ1-5, with unresolved D. The CDR3 covers 15 residues. V lost 0 bases, J lost 3 bases, and 9 bases lay in between. Germline V gene sequence: CDR1 LNHNV, CDR2 YYDKDF (reference sequence). As DNA, the CDR3 is TGTGCCACCAGCAGAGAGGGAGGGTTCAATCAGCCCCAGCATTTT. This translates into CATSREGGFNQPQHF. The full variable domain, completed using reference TRBV15 and TRBJ1-5, is DAMVIQNPRYQVTQFGKPVTLSCSQTLNHNVMYWYQQKSSQAPKLLFHYYDKDFNNEADTPDNFQSRRPNTSFCFLDIRSPGLGDTAMYLCATSREGGFNQPQHFGDGTRLSIL.

V and J are TRBV6-2 or TRBV6-3 and TRBJ2-1, with 11 bases aligning to TRBD2. CDR3 length: 17 residues. J lost 8 bases, V lost 4 bases, and 13 bases had no gene match. The germline V gene encodes CDR1 MNHEY and CDR2 SVGEGT. The CDR3 DNA reads as TGTGCCAGCAGTTTCCAACTAGCGGGAGCTACAAGGGATGAGCAGTTCTTC. It yields the protein CASSFQLAGATRDEQFF.

This chain connects TRBV27 to TRBJ1-2; no firm D call. Germline V gene data show CDR1 as MNHEY and CDR2 as SMNVEV (reference sequence). The CDR3 contains 14 residues. The V and J ends lost 2 bases and 7 bases respectively, with 14 bases between them. CDR3 sequence: CASSLEPSRAGYTF. In nucleotides, the CDR3 is TGTGCCAGCAGTTTAGAACCTTCCCGAGCTGGCTACACCTTC.

The chain couples TRBV2 to TRBJ1-1; D gene uncertain. Per the germline V gene, CDR1 is SNHLY and CDR2 is FYNNEI. The CDR3 is 13 amino acids. V lost 7 bases to trimming and J lost 0 bases, with 9 bases between them. Here the CDR3 DNA reads TGTGCCAGCAATCTGGACTTGAACACTGAAGCTTTCTTT. This translates into CASNLDLNTEAFF.

The chain combines TRBV27 with TRBJ1-5; 8 bases are a match to TRBD1. The V and J ends lost 5 bases and 4 bases, in that order; junction bases with no gene match: 13. CDR3 length: 17 amino acids. Per germline, CDR1 MNHEY and CDR2 SMNVEV (reference sequence). The CDR3 protein is CASSPDRVASLNQPQHF. Written as DNA, the CDR3 is TGTGCCAGCAGTCCGGACAGGGTAGCCTCACTTAATCAGCCCCAGCATTTT.

The V call is TRBV5-1, the J call TRBJ1-2; 7 bases match TRBD1. V shed 4 bases and J 4 bases; nucleotides not matched to a gene: 4. The CDR3 runs 13 residues. Germline assignment: CDR1 SGHRS and CDR2 YFSETQ. The CDR3 DNA is TGCGCCAGCAGCCTGACAGGGACCTATGGCTACACCTTC. Translating it yields CASSLTGTYGYTF.

The chain links TRBV2 to TRBJ1-6, with TRBD1 identical over 9 bases. The CDR3 extends over 21 amino acids. The ends lost 7 bases at V and 1 base at J; junction bases unmatched: 20. Germline V lookup: CDR1 SNHLY, CDR2 FYNNEI. In DNA form, the CDR3 reads TGTGCCAGCAAACTCAAACCTCCGGGACAGGGAACTGGTTCCTATAATTCACCCCTCCACTTT. It is translated as CASKLKPPGQGTGSYNSPLHF.